The clone carrying this T cell receptor (beta chain) was recorded many times. What it binds is not known. TCR cDNA was made by 5'RACE template switching, adding a universal primer site and UMIs. One entry per CDR3 protein, called by TCRdb with MiXCR from the 5' RACE reads. The profile shows about 75,000 distinct CDR3 sequences, around 7.7% of them singletons. The record originates from a study of T cells after yellow fever vaccination. V was cut by 3 bases and J by 0 bases, with 6 bases left in between. Germline V gene data show CDR1 as DFQATT and CDR2 as SNEGSKA (reference sequence). The CDR3 runs to 12 residues. Regarding the study as a whole: A weaker but faster secondary response was observed, peaking on day 5 versus 15. Subsequent to the booster, the majority of primary-vaccination clones reappeared (around 96% CD4, around 85% CD8). A small proportion of clonotypes was detected in both the CD4 and CD8 compartments.

The rearrangement links TRBV20-1 to TRBJ2-7, with D uncertain. This TCR came from a man between 18 and 35 years old who received the YFV17D yellow fever vaccine. The sequencing used CD8+ T cells sorted from PBMCs, collected 9 to 11 days after the first yellow fever vaccination. For the CDR3, the DNA is TGCAGTGCTAGTTATAACTCCTACGAGCAGTACTTC. Protein product: CSASYNSYEQYF.